This TCR beta chain is from a study of CD8 T cells in ankylosing spondylitis. Study-level findings and limits: One TCR beta motif, made up of eight or nine highly homologous variants, appeared characteristic of ankylosing spondylitis blood. Disease-linked clones, CD8+, were relatively rare in peripheral blood. Disease-associated clones were reportedly significantly overrepresented in matched ankylosing spondylitis synovial fluid.

This clonotype was seen ten or more times. What it binds is not known. Germline-derived CDR1 and CDR2 are LGHNA and YSLEER. The V and J ends lost 4 bases and 4 bases respectively, with 11 bases between them. There are 14 residues in the CDR3. Using quantitative 5'-RACE with molecular barcodes, the authors made TCR beta libraries. Each CDR3 protein gets one entry after TCRdb re-called the 5' RACE reads with MiXCR. The sample yields around 490,000 distinct CDR3 sequences, about 5% seen once. The V and J genes are TRBV4-3 and TRBJ1-5; D is possibly TRBD1 (5 bases). This TCR was recovered from a male donor with ankylosing spondylitis. Sequenced material: blood, either unsorted or a sorted T cell fraction (not recorded which). This CDR3 is CASSPERGNQPQHF. DNA for the CDR3: TGCGCCAGCAGCCCAGAGAGGGGAAATCAGCCCCAGCATTTT.